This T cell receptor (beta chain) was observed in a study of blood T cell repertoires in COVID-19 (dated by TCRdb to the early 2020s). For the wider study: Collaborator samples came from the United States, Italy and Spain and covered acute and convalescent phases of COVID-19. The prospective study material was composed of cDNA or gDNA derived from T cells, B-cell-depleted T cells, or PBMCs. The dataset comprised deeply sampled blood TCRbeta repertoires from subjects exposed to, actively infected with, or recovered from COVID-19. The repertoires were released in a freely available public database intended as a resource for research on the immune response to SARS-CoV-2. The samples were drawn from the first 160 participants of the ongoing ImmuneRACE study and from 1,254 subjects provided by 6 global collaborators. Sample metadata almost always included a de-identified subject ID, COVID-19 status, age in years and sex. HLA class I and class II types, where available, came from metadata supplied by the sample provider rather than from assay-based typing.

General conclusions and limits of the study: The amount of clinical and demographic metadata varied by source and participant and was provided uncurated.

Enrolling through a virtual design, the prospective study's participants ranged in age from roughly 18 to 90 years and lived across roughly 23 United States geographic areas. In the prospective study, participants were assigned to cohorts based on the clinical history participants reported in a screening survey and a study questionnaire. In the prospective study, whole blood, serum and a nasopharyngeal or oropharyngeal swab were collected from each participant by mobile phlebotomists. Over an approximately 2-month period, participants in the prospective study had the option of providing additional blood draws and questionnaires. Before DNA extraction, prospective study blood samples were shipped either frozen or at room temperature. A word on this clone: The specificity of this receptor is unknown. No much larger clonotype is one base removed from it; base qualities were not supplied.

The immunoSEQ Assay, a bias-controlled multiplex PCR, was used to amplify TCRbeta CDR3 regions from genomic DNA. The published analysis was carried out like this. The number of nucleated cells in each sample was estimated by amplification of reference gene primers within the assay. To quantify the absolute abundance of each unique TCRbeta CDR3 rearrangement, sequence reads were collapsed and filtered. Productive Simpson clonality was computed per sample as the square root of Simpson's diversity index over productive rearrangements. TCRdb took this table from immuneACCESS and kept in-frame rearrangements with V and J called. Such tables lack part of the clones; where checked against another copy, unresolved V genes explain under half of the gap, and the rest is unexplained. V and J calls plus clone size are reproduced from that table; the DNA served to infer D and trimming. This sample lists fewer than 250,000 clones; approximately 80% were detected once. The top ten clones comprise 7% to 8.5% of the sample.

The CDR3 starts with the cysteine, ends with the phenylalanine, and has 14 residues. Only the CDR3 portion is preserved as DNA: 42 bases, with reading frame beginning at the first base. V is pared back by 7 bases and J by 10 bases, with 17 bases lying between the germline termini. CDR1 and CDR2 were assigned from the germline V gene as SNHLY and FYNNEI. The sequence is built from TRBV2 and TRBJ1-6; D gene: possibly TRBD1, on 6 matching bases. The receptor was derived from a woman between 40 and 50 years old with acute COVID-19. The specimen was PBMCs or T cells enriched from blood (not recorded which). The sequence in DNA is TGTGCCAGCACCCTCCGGGGGAGGGGGTCACCCCTCCACTTT. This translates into CASTLRGRGSPLHF.